This T cell receptor (beta chain) derives from a study of T cell responses to AZD1222 COVID-19 vaccine. General study points: CD4 TCRs covered the whole spike, strongest at regions 160-218 and 743-854. Without day 14 samples, only post-peak T cell repertoires were studied.

Regarding this clone: What it binds is unknown.

Some clones are missing from TCRdb's copy, which holds only in-frame ones; the method was immunoSEQ multiplex PCR. The repertoire holds some 130,000 clones, with 65% to 90% as singletons. J gave up 4 bases and V 3 bases, and 13 bases lay outside the gene matches. CDR3 length: 16 residues. The germline V gene has CDR1 DFQATT and CDR2 SNEGSKA (reference sequence). This TCR derives from an adult in good health. This material consisted of peripheral blood, taken on day 0 of AZD1222 vaccination. This chain uses TRBV20-1 with TRBJ1-2, with TRBD1 matching 8 bases. The chain's CDR3 is CSASNAGQGASYGYTF. The CDR3 nucleotides are TGCAGTGCTAGTAACGCCGGCCAGGGGGCTTCCTATGGCTACACCTTC.